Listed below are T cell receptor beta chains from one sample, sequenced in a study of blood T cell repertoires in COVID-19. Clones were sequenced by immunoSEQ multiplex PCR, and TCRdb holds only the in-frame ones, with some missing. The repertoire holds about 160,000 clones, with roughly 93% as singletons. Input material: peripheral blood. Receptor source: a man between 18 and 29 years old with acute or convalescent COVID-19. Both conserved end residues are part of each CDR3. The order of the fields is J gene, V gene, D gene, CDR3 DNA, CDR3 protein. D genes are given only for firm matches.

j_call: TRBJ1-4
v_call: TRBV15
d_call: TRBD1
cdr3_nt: TGTGCCACCAGCGTCTCCGGGACAGCGTATGAAAAACTGTTTTTT
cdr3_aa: CATSVSGTAYEKLFF

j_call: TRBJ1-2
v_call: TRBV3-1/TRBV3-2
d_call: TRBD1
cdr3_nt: TGTGCCAGCAGCCCTGACAGGGGCTATGGCTACACCTTC
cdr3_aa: CASSPDRGYGYTF

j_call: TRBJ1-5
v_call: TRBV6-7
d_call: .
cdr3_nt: TGTGCCAGCAGCCCGACAGGTACGGTTCAGCCCCAGCATTTT
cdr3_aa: CASSPTGTVQPQHF

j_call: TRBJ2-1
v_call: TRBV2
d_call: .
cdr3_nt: TGTGCCATCCAGAATGAGCAGTTCTTC
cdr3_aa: CAIQNEQFF

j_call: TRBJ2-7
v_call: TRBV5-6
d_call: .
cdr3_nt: TGTGCCAGCAGCTTGAGCTGGAGCTCCTACGAGCAGTACTTC
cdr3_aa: CASSLSWSSYEQYF

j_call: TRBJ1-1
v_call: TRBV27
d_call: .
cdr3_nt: TGTGCCAGCGGAAGAAACGTGGGGGGGCCAAGGGCTGAAGCTTTCTTT
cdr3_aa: CASGRNVGGPRAEAFF

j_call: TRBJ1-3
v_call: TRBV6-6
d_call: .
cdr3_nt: TGTGCCAGCAGTTACGCGGACGGAGGGGGGGGCACCATATATTTT
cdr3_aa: CASSYADGGGGTIYF

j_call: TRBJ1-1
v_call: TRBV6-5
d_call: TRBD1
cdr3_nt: TGTGCCAGCAACCAGGGGGCGCGGAACACTGAAGCTTTCTTT
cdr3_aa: CASNQGARNTEAFF

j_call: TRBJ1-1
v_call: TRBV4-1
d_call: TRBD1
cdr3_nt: TGCGCCAGCAGCCAAGAGGGGACAGCGAACACTGAAGCTTTCTTT
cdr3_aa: CASSQEGTANTEAFF

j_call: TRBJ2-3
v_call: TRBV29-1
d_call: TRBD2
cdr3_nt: TGCAGCGCTGTGACTAGCGGGAGGGCAGATACGCAGTATTTT
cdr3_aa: CSAVTSGRADTQYF

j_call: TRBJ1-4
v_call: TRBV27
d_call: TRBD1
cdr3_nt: TGTGCCAGCAGTTACAGGGGCGAAATGGAAAAACTGTTTTTT
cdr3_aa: CASSYRGEMEKLFF

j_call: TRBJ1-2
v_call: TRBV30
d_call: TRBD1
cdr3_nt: TGTGCCTGGAGCCACCCCGGGACAGCCAACTATGGCTACACCTTC
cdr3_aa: CAWSHPGTANYGYTF

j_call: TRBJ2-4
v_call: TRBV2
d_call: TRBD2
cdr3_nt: TGTGCCAGCAATAGGGAGGGGAGCCAAAACATTCAGTACTTC
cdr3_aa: CASNREGSQNIQYF

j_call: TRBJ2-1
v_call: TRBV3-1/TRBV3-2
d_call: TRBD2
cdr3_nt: TGTGCCAGCAGCCAAGGTAGCGGGAGGGCCGACCAGTTCTTC
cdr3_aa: CASSQGSGRADQFF

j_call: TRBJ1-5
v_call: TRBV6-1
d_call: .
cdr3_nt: TGTGCCAGCAGTGTGAGTACCGACAGGTACGGCAATCAGCCCCAGCATTTT
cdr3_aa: CASSVSTDRYGNQPQHF